Below are 18 T cell receptor beta chains sequenced from a single sample in a study of CD8 T cells in Susac syndrome. An input of about 0.5 to 1 ug of RNA was subjected to reverse transcription using random hexamers. Using its own MiXCR run on the immunoSEQ multiplex PCR reads, TCRdb lists one record per CDR3 protein. Of 71,000 or so distinct CDR3 sequences listed, approximately 93% are singletons. The sequencing input was CD4+ T cells from PBMCs. All receptors come from a human donor with Susac syndrome.

The chain employs TRBV2 and TRBJ2-7, with TRBD1 as a possible D gene (5 bases). CDR1 is SNHLY and CDR2 is FYNNEI in the germline V gene. The CDR3 is made up of 14 amino acids. V shed 7 bases and J shed 3 bases, with 16 bases lying between them. CDR3 in amino acids: CASTPGQGSYEQYF. The CDR3 coding sequence is TGTGCCAGCACCCCCGGGCAGGGAAGCTACGAGCAGTACTTC.

The chain employs TRBV28 and TRBJ1-1; TRBD1 matches at 9 bases. The CDR3 extends over 14 amino acids. CDR1 and CDR2 (germline): MDHEN, SYDVKM. V lost 7 bases to trimming and J lost 1 base; unmatched junction nucleotides: 4. The chain's CDR3 is CASKPGQGNTEAFF. CDR3 coding DNA: TGTGCCAGCAAGCCGGGACAGGGGAACACTGAAGCTTTCTTT. Variable domain in full (rest from reference TRBV28 and TRBJ1-1): DVKVTQSSRYLVKRTGEKVFLECVQDMDHENMFWYRQDPGLGLRLIYFSYDVKMKEKGDIPEGYSVSREKKERFSLILESASTNQTSMYLCASKPGQGNTEAFFGQGTRLTVV.

V is TRBV7-3 and J is TRBJ2-1, with D uncertain. The CDR3 is 13 residues long. Germline CDR1 SGHTA, CDR2 FQGTGA. Trimming pared 3 bases from V and 5 bases from J, leaving 8 bases between. The CDR3 reads CASSFGRNNEQFF. As DNA, the CDR3 is TGTGCCAGCAGCTTTGGCAGAAACAATGAGCAGTTCTTC.

This sequence joins TRBV5-1 and TRBJ1-1; no clear D. CDR3 size: 14 residues. V was shortened by 3 bases and J by 7 bases, with 16 bases between the two germline ends. Germline CDR1 SGHRS, CDR2 YFSETQ. In DNA form, the CDR3 reads TGCGCCAGCAGCTCTTTTGTTGGCGGACTTGAAGCTTTCTTT. This codes for CASSSFVGGLEAFF.

The V and J genes are TRBV2 and TRBJ2-2; 8 positions match TRBD1. The CDR3 length is 13 residues. The J segment lost 3 bases and the V segment lost 10 bases, leaving 4 bases of the junction unmatched. Looked up from germline, CDR1 is SNHLY and CDR2 is FYNNEI. The CDR3 bases are TGTGCCACCGGGACAGGATACACCGGGGAGCTGTTTTTT. Protein product: CATGTGYTGELFF.

The chain has TRBV28 and TRBJ2-7; D is unresolved. CDR3 length equals 13 residues. V lost 3 bases and J lost 4, with 10 bases in between. Germline CDR1 and CDR2: MDHEN and SYDVKM. The CDR3 sequence is CASSLVGPYEQYF. The CDR3 region has the DNA TGTGCCAGCAGTTTGGTTGGCCCTTACGAGCAGTACTTC.

This clonotype was observed once. The V gene is TRBV28, the J gene TRBJ1-2, with 11 bases identical to TRBD1. V was pared by 8 bases and J by 8 bases, with 19 bases of the junction left unmatched. Germline V CDR1 and CDR2: MDHEN, SYDVKM. The CDR3 length is 17 residues. This CDR3 reads CASGHPGTGGLSGGYTF. The CDR3, as DNA: TGTGCCAGCGGACATCCCGGGACAGGGGGTCTTTCTGGGGGCTACACCTTC.

A few counts support this clonotype. The chain joins TRBV7-2 to TRBJ1-1; D gene ambiguous. The CDR3 contains 14 residues. Deletions cut 4 bases from V and 7 bases from J, with 16 bases between. CDR1 SGHTA and CDR2 FQGNSA come from the germline V gene. The CDR3 spells CASSSITGVGEAFF. For the CDR3, the DNA is TGTGCCAGCAGCTCAATCACCGGGGTCGGTGAAGCTTTCTTT.

The chain recombines TRBV29-1 with TRBJ2-5; TRBD2 might be the D (6 bases). V lost 4 bases and J 2 bases, leaving 8 bases between the germline ends. The CDR3 is 12 residues long. Germline CDR1 SQVTM, CDR2 ANQGSEA. CDR3 sequence (DNA): TGCAGCGTTGTAGGGACTCAAGAGACCCAGTACTTC. Translated: CSVVGTQETQYF.

The V call is TRBV12-5, the J call TRBJ1-1; D is undetermined. The CDR3 runs to 14 residues. CDR1 and CDR2 (germline): LGHNT, FRNRAP. V lost 1 base, J lost 3 bases, and 9 bases lay in between. The CDR3 here is CASGLEGVHTEAFF. The DNA of the CDR3 is TGTGCTAGTGGTTTGGAGGGAGTGCACACTGAAGCTTTCTTT.

The chain has TRBV6-5 and TRBJ2-7; the D call may be TRBD1 or TRBD2 (5 bases each). Germline-derived CDR1 and CDR2 are MNHEY and SVGAGI. V lost 5 bases and J lost 1, with 9 bases in between. This CDR3 has 13 residues. The CDR3 is CASSRDGSYEQYF. As DNA, the CDR3 is TGTGCCAGCAGTCGGGACGGATCCTACGAGCAGTACTTC.

The genes are TRBV20-1 and TRBJ2-3; tentative D call: TRBD2 (6 bases). Between the trimmed V and J ends, which lost 6 bases and 5 bases, there was a span of 18 bases. The CDR3 runs 14 residues. Germline V gives CDR1 DFQATT, CDR2 SNEGSKA (reference sequence). CDR3 DNA: TGCAGTGCCTCCCCCTTCGGAGGGCAAGATACGCAGTATTTT. Residues: CSASPFGGQDTQYF.

Only one count was recorded for this clonotype. The chain uses TRBV18 and TRBJ1-5; possible D gene TRBD1, 6 bases. CDR3 length: 15 residues. V was trimmed by 5 bases and J by 0 bases, leaving 11 bases between them. Germline V gene data show CDR1 as KGHSH and CDR2 as LQKENI. CDR3 DNA sequence: TGTGCCAGCTCAGTACAGGGACCTAGCAATCAGCCCCAGCATTTT. This codes for CASSVQGPSNQPQHF. The full variable domain, with the rest looked up from reference TRBV18 and TRBJ1-5, is NAGVMQNPRHLVRRRGQEARLRCSPMKGHSHVYWYRQLPEEGLKFMVYLQKENIIDESGMPKERFSAEFPKEGPSILRIQQVVRGDSAAYFCASSVQGPSNQPQHFGDGTRLSIL.

The chain recombines TRBV5-1 with TRBJ2-2; 7 positions agree with TRBD1. CDR1 is SGHRS, CDR2 YFSETQ, per germline. The J segment lost 12 bases and the V segment lost 3 bases, leaving 14 bases of the junction unmatched. The CDR3 is made up of 15 amino acids. This CDR3 is CASSSRQGSARQLFF. CDR3 nucleotides: TGCGCCAGCAGCTCCCGACAGGGATCAGCTAGGCAGCTGTTTTTT.

The chain is built from TRBV6-2 or TRBV6-3 and TRBJ2-7; D call uncertain. Germline-derived CDR1 and CDR2 are MNHEY and SVGEGT. V dropped 7 bases and J dropped 4 bases, with 17 bases sitting between them. The CDR3 is made up of 14 amino acids. The CDR3 coding sequence is TGTGCCAGCAATGGGCGGCAGATCGGGTACGAGCAGTACTTC. Translated: CASNGRQIGYEQYF.

The V gene is TRBV30, the J gene TRBJ2-5; D unclear. The V gene lost 7 bases and the J gene lost 3 bases, with 18 bases spanning the gap. This CDR3 is 14 amino acids long. Germline V CDR1 and CDR2: GTSNPN, SVGIG (reference sequence). DNA of the CDR3: TGTGCCTTCTCCCTCGCACCGAAGGAAGAGACCCAGTACTTC. Translating it yields CAFSLAPKEETQYF.

This clonotype was counted between two and nine times. This chain's CDR3 is CASSLSEKLFF. As DNA, the CDR3 is TGTGCCAGCAGCTTAAGTGAAAAACTGTTTTTT. V usage is TRBV7-2 and J usage is TRBJ1-4; D remains unclear. The CDR3 contains 11 residues. The V and J ends lost 2 bases and 7 bases respectively, with 2 bases between them. Germline lookup yields CDR1 SGHTA and CDR2 FQGNSA.

The chain is built from TRBV4-2 and TRBJ2-3; D gene ambiguous. Trimming shortened V by 2 bases and J by 4 bases, and 10 bases separated the two germline ends. The germline gives CDR1 LGHNA, CDR2 YNFKEQ. This CDR3 has 14 amino acids. In DNA form, the CDR3 reads TGTGCCAGCAGCCAACCTAGTGGGGCAGATACGCAGTATTTT. It specifies CASSQPSGADTQYF.